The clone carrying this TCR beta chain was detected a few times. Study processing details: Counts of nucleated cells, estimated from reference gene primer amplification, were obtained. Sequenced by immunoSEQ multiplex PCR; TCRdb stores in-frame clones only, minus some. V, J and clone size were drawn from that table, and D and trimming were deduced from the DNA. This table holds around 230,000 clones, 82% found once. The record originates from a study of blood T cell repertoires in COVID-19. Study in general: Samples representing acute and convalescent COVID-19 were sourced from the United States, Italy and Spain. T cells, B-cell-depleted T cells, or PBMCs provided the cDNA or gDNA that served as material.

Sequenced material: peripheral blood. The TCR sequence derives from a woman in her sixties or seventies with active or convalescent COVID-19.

The CDR3 DNA reads as TGTGCCAGCAGCTTAGAGAAAGGGGGCGACTCGGAGACCCAGTACTTC. It codes for CASSLEKGGDSETQYF. This rearrangement joins TRBV7-9 to TRBJ2-5; 7 bases fit TRBD1. Trimming took 1 base from V and 5 from J; bases not matched to a gene: 10. This CDR3 has 16 residues. Germline assignment: CDR1 SEHNR and CDR2 FQNEAQ (reference sequence).